This is a list of T cell receptor beta chains from one sample in a study of blood T cell repertoires in COVID-19. Using immunoSEQ multiplex PCR, the repertoire was profiled, and TCRdb retains in-frame clones only, with some absent. The data hold approximately 90,000 clones, with around 87% observed a single time. The source material was peripheral blood. Source of these receptors: a human donor with acute or convalescent COVID-19. The donor label of this sample is uncertain. CDR3s include the opening cysteine and the closing phenylalanine or tryptophan. A D gene is named only where the DNA matches it firmly. Some rows have no size entry. The others give once, few or many, or a class for an expanded clone.

J,V,D,size,DNA,CDR3
TRBJ2-7,TRBV5-4,TRBD2,once,TGTGCCAGCCACCTCTCGGGGGGGAGCGAGCAGTACTTC,CASHLSGGSEQYF
TRBJ2-7,TRBV19,TRBD1,.,TGTGCCAGCCGGAAAAGACAGGGGGATCACGAGCAGTACTTC,CASRKRQGDHEQYF
TRBJ1-4,TRBV5-1,.,.,TGCGCCAGCAGCTGGGCAGGGGAAACTAATGAAAAACTGTTTTTT,CASSWAGETNEKLFF
TRBJ2-5,TRBV5-1,.,.,TGCGCCAGCAGCTCCATGGTACTGGGGAGGTCCCTCCAAGAGACCCAGTACTTC,CASSSMVLGRSLQETQYF
TRBJ2-3,TRBV6-6,.,few,TGTGCCAGCTCCTTCGGACACACAGATACGCAGTATTTT,CASSFGHTDTQYF
TRBJ1-2,TRBV9,TRBD1,once,TGTGCCAGCAGCGCCCGTCGACAGGGCGGTCGCTATGGCTACACCTTC,CASSARRQGGRYGYTF
TRBJ1-6,TRBV9,.,few,TGTGCCAGCAGCGTCGGGTTACCGGGTAATTCACCCCTCCACTTT,CASSVGLPGNSPLHF
TRBJ1-5,TRBV21-1,.,.,TGTGCCAGCCGGGCCTGGGGGGACAGGGAGATATTTGGCAATCAGCCCCAGCATTTT,CASRAWGDREIFGNQPQHF
TRBJ2-1,TRBV2,TRBD2,.,TGTGCCAGCAGTGAAACGGGGACTAGCGGGGGCGCCGGCTCCTACAATGAGCAGTTCTTC,CASSETGTSGGAGSYNEQFF
TRBJ2-7,TRBV14,.,.,TGTGCCAGCAGCCAAGTAGGGGGAACCCTGAGGCAGTACTTC,CASSQVGGTLRQYF
TRBJ2-7,TRBV10-3,.,.,TGTGCTGGCGGGCAAACTTACGAGCAGTACTTC,CAGGQTYEQYF
TRBJ2-7,TRBV10-3,TRBD2,.,TGTGCCATCAGGGGGACTAGCGGGCCCTACGAGCAGTACTTC,CAIRGTSGPYEQYF
TRBJ2-3,TRBV5-4,TRBD1,.,TGTGCCAGCAGCCCGGGGGTCGACAGGGGGTGGGCAGATACGCAGTATTTT,CASSPGVDRGWADTQYF
TRBJ1-2,TRBV5-1,.,.,TGCGCCAGCAGCTTGGGACAGTCAGGCTTGGGAGGCTACACCTTC,CASSLGQSGLGGYTF
TRBJ2-5,TRBV5-1,.,.,TGCGCCAGCAGTGGTTCAGGGGGGAATTTCCAAGAGACCCAGTACTTC,CASSGSGGNFQETQYF
TRBJ1-6,TRBV19,.,once,TGTGCCAGTAATAGGGGTACGGATAATTCACCCCTCCACTTT,CASNRGTDNSPLHF
TRBJ2-7,TRBV6-7,TRBD1,.,TGTGCCAGCCCCGGACAGGGCGACTACGAGCAGTACTTC,CASPGQGDYEQYF
TRBJ2-5,TRBV7-3,TRBD1,.,TGTGCCAGCAGCCCCTCGGGACAGGGGTGGGAGACCCAGTACTTC,CASSPSGQGWETQYF
TRBJ1-6,TRBV27,.,.,TGTGCCAGCCGGACAGATCCGGGGTCACCCCTCCACTTT,CASRTDPGSPLHF
TRBJ2-1,TRBV12-5,TRBD2,once,TGTGCTAGTGGGCCGACTAGCGGGGCCTACAATGAGCAGTTCTTC,CASGPTSGAYNEQFF
TRBJ2-3,TRBV4-2,.,.,TGTGCCAGCAGCCAAGATTCAAGCGGGCGATACACAGATACGCAGTATTTT,CASSQDSSGRYTDTQYF
TRBJ1-4,TRBV5-1,.,.,TGCGCCAGCAGCTTGGTCCCTGGCACTGAAAAACTGTTTTTT,CASSLVPGTEKLFF
TRBJ1-2,TRBV30,.,.,TGTGCCTGGAGTGTATACCAGGGCTATGGCTACACCTTC,CAWSVYQGYGYTF
TRBJ1-2,TRBV5-5,.,.,TGTGCCAGCAGCTCCAGGGGCTATGGCTACACCTTC,CASSSRGYGYTF
TRBJ2-2,TRBV11-2,.,.,TGTGCCAGCAGCTTAGCGGGCAGGGGGAACACCGGGGAGCTGTTTTTT,CASSLAGRGNTGELFF
TRBJ1-2,TRBV24-1,.,.,TGTGCCACCAGTGATTTGTTTTCGGGCTACACCTTC,CATSDLFSGYTF
TRBJ2-4,TRBV29-1,.,.,TGCAGCGTTGAAGGGGGCGGAAACATTCAGTACTTC,CSVEGGGNIQYF
TRBJ1-6,TRBV3-1/TRBV3-2,.,.,TGTGCCAGCAGCTTGGGGGGAGTCGGAAATTCACCCCTCCACTTT,CASSLGGVGNSPLHF
TRBJ1-6,TRBV25-1,.,.,TGTGCCAGCGGGATCTTGGACAGCCATTCACCCCTCCACTTT,CASGILDSHSPLHF
TRBJ1-6,TRBV6-5,.,.,TGTGCCAGCAGTAGGGGCGTAGTTTCACCCCTCCACTTT,CASSRGVVSPLHF
TRBJ1-1,TRBV11-3,.,few,TGTGCCAGCAGCTTAGACCCCGGGGGTGAAGCTTTCTTT,CASSLDPGGEAFF
TRBJ1-5,TRBV6-1,TRBD1,.,TGTGCCAGCAGTGAAGGACAGGGCGTTAATCAGCCCCAGCATTTT,CASSEGQGVNQPQHF
TRBJ2-2,TRBV18,TRBD2,.,TGTGCCAGCTCACCACGAGCGGGGCCAGACACCGGGGAGCTGTTTTTT,CASSPRAGPDTGELFF
TRBJ2-5,TRBV2,TRBD1,.,TGTGCCAGCAGTGGTCCGGGACAGGGGGCGTTTGAGACCCAGTACTTC,CASSGPGQGAFETQYF
TRBJ1-6,TRBV11-1,.,.,TGTGCCAGCAGCCGCACAGGGAATAATTCACCCCTCCACTTT,CASSRTGNNSPLHF
TRBJ2-1,TRBV7-8,TRBD1,.,TGTGCCAGCAGCTATGGACAGGCCTACAATGAGCAGTTCTTC,CASSYGQAYNEQFF
TRBJ1-5,TRBV3-1/TRBV3-2,.,.,TGTGCCAGCAGCCAATCGAGCGGGAATCAGCCCCAGCATTTT,CASSQSSGNQPQHF
TRBJ1-6,TRBV7-9,.,.,TGTGCCAGCAGTCAAGAGAGGTATAATTCACCCCTCCACTTT,CASSQERYNSPLHF
TRBJ2-7,TRBV4-1,TRBD1,.,TGCGCCAGCAGCACCCTGGACAGGCCTCTTTCCGAGCAGTACTTC,CASSTLDRPLSEQYF
TRBJ2-3,TRBV7-2,TRBD2,.,TGTGCCAGCAGCTTTGGACAGCGGGGGGGCAGGAATACGCAGTATTTT,CASSFGQRGGRNTQYF
TRBJ2-7,TRBV10-1,.,.,TGCGCCAGCATCTCTTTGTACGAGCAGTACTTC,CASISLYEQYF
TRBJ1-5,TRBV3-1/TRBV3-2,.,.,TGTGCCAGCAGCCAAGACAGGGGCAATCAGCCCCAGCATTTT,CASSQDRGNQPQHF
TRBJ2-5,TRBV29-1,.,.,TGCAGCGTTGAAGACCCACTAGCAGTCACCCAGTACTTC,CSVEDPLAVTQYF
TRBJ1-2,TRBV30,.,once,TGTGCCTGGAGTCGACAGTATGGCTACACCTTC,CAWSRQYGYTF
TRBJ1-1,TRBV10-3,.,.,TGTGCCATCAGTGAAAGTGATCGGGACACTGAAGCTTTCTTT,CAISESDRDTEAFF
TRBJ1-3,TRBV3-1/TRBV3-2,.,.,TGTGCCAGCAGCCAAGAATTGCAGGTCTACTCTGGAAACACCATATATTTT,CASSQELQVYSGNTIYF
TRBJ1-3,TRBV4-2,TRBD1,.,TGTGCCAGCAGCCGCGGACAGGGTTACGGAAACACCATATATTTT,CASSRGQGYGNTIYF
TRBJ1-1,TRBV18,.,.,TGTGCCAGCTCATCGAGGGCCGTTCCTCGAATGAACACTGAAGCTTTCTTT,CASSSRAVPRMNTEAFF
TRBJ2-2,TRBV27,.,.,TGTGCCAGCAGTTTATCGGATCCTCGCCCCGGGACTTCGAACACCGGGGAGCTGTTTTTT,CASSLSDPRPGTSNTGELFF
TRBJ1-2,TRBV29-1,.,once,TGCAGCGTTGAAGCGGGGGGGGCCCTAGCCTATGGCTACACCTTC,CSVEAGGALAYGYTF